This passage covers 15 T cell receptor beta chains from one sample sequenced in a study of blood T cell repertoires in COVID-19. Method: immunoSEQ multiplex PCR; TCRdb's copy keeps in-frame clones and lacks some. The data hold 30,000 to 40,000 clones, with approximately 83% observed a single time. Material for sequencing was peripheral blood. These TCRs come from an elderly woman with active or convalescent COVID-19.

The J gene is TRBJ2-1, the V gene TRBV21-1; the DNA was not compared with TRBD1, the D call given in the table. TRBV21-1 is recorded as a pseudogene. The CDR3 totals 19 residues. CDR3 protein: CASSKRGQGEGHHHNEQFF. The CDR3 nucleotides read TGTGCCAGCAGCAAAAGGGGGCAGGGAGAGGGGCACCACCACAATGAGCAGTTCTTC.

The V and J genes are TRBV6-5 and TRBJ2-1; 11 bases map to TRBD1. The CDR3 runs to 14 residues. The J segment lost 6 bases and the V segment lost 6 bases, leaving 4 bases of the junction unmatched. The germline CDR1 and CDR2 sequences are MNHEY and SVGAGI. The DNA of the CDR3 is TGTGCCAGCAGCAGAGGGACAGGGGGCAATGAGCAGTTCTTC. Protein: CASSRGTGGNEQFF.

In regard to this clone: A junction boundary mismatches the germline segment, possibly from a read error. This chain connects TRBV18 to TRBJ1-5, with 10 bases identical to TRBD1. The CDR3 covers 15 residues. CDR1 KGHSH and CDR2 LQKENI come from the germline V gene. The CDR3, as DNA: TGTGCCAGCTCCCCCGAGACAGGGGGCAAACAGCCCCAGCATTTT. Translation: CASSPETGGKQPQHF.

The V gene is TRBV7-2, the J gene TRBJ2-3; 7 bases fit TRBD2. There are 15 residues in the CDR3. Germline V gene data show CDR1 as SGHTA and CDR2 as FQGNSA. The junction had 0 bases not matched to a gene; V was cut back by 0 bases and J by 0 bases. The chain's CDR3 is CASSLAGGSTDTQYF. For the CDR3, the DNA is TGTGCCAGCAGCTTAGCGGGAGGGAGCACAGATACGCAGTATTTT.

The chain carries TRBV30 and TRBJ1-1; 8 bases line up with TRBD1. J gave up 4 bases and V 3 bases, and 10 bases lay outside the gene matches. The CDR3 contains 15 residues. Germline loops: CDR1 GTSNPN, CDR2 SVGIG (reference sequence). For the CDR3, the DNA is TGTGCCTGGAGCCTCAATCCAACAGGGGGCACTGAAGCTTTCTTT. Its protein is CAWSLNPTGGTEAFF.

Here the CDR3 reads CASSFRGNTEAFF. Here the CDR3 DNA reads TGTGCCAGCAGCTTCAGGGGGAACACTGAAGCTTTCTTT. The gene calls are TRBV5-8 and TRBJ1-1; maybe TRBD1 (6 bases). The CDR3 covers 13 residues. The V end lost 2 bases, the J end lost 1 base, and 6 bases lay between the germline ends. CDR1 is SGHTS, CDR2 YDEGEE, per germline.

V gene TRBV4-1 combines with J gene TRBJ1-4, with 8 bases aligning to TRBD1. The CDR3 runs 16 residues. CDR1 and CDR2 from the germline V gene are MGHRA and YSYEKL. V lost 0 bases, J lost 8 bases, and 8 bases stayed unmatched. CDR3 DNA sequence: TGCGCCAGCAGCCAAGATACCCAGGGGGCACGAGAAAAACTGTTTTTT. Translating gives CASSQDTQGAREKLFF.

This chain joins TRBV18 and TRBJ1-6; TRBD1 aligns across 12 bases. After removal of 5 bases from V and 5 bases from J, the junction contained 1 base not matched to a gene. The germline gives CDR1 KGHSH, CDR2 LQKENI. CDR3 size: 15 residues. CDR3 nucleotides: TGTGCCAGCTCAGGGACAGGGGGCCATAATTCACCCCTCCACTTT. It specifies CASSGTGGHNSPLHF.

The CDR3 protein is CASSISTSGLYEQYF. The CDR3 DNA follows: TGTGCCAGTAGTATATCGACTAGCGGGTTGTACGAGCAGTACTTC. The J gene is TRBJ2-7, the V gene TRBV19; TRBD2 agrees at 10 bases. The CDR3 contains 15 residues. In germline, CDR1 is LNHDA, CDR2 SQIVND (reference sequence). V lost 2 bases to trimming and J lost 4 bases; unmatched junction nucleotides: 5.

J is TRBJ2-2 and V is TRBV6-4; 7 bases match TRBD2. This CDR3 spans 17 amino acids. The V gene's germline CDR1 is MRHNA and CDR2 SNTAGT. Trimming took 0 bases from V and 6 from J; bases not matched to a gene: 10. The CDR3 protein is CASSDSSRGSVSGELFF. CDR3 DNA sequence: TGTGCCAGCAGTGACTCGTCGCGGGGGTCAGTCTCCGGGGAGCTGTTTTTT.

The gene calls are TRBV5-8 and TRBJ2-1; 9 bases agree with TRBD2. The V and J ends lost 7 bases and 5 bases, in that order; junction bases with no gene match: 13. CDR3 size: 16 residues. Germline loops: CDR1 SGHTS, CDR2 YDEGEE. The DNA of the CDR3 is TGTGCCAGCTGGGGAGGGGAAGCGGGAGGACACAATGAGCAGTTCTTC. Protein: CASWGGEAGGHNEQFF.

The chain has TRBV11-1 and TRBJ2-3; TRBD1 might be the D (6 bases). The CDR3 length is 15 residues. The germline V gene encodes CDR1 SGHAT and CDR2 FQDESV (reference sequence). V shed 1 base and J shed 5 bases, with 13 bases lying between them. CDR3 DNA sequence: TGTGCCAGCAGCTTAGTGGGGACATGGGGAGATACGCAGTATTTT. Its translation: CASSLVGTWGDTQYF.

This clone was seen a handful of times. The chain uses TRBV19 and TRBJ2-4; 9 nucleotides line up with TRBD1. CDR1 and CDR2 (germline): LNHDA, SQIVND (reference sequence). Trimming removed 7 bases from V and 10 bases from J; junction bases left unmatched: 14. The CDR3 runs 15 residues. The CDR3 protein is CASTSDRTGARIQYF. In nucleotides, the CDR3 is TGTGCCAGTACCTCGGATCGGACAGGGGCCCGAATTCAGTACTTC.

The rearrangement joins TRBV20-1 to TRBJ1-2, with 9 nucleotides matching TRBD1. CDR3 length equals 13 residues. The germline V gene encodes CDR1 DFQATT and CDR2 SNEGSKA (reference sequence). Trimming took 3 bases from V and 7 from J; bases not matched to a gene: 6. The CDR3 sequence: CSASGTGLSGYTF. The CDR3 nucleotides read TGCAGTGCTAGTGGGACAGGGCTCAGTGGCTACACCTTC.

V is TRBV7-9 and J is TRBJ2-5; TRBD2 matches 11 bases. This CDR3 comprises 15 residues. Germline CDR1 SEHNR, CDR2 FQNEAQ (reference sequence). Trimming took 1 base from V and 5 from J; bases not matched to a gene: 3. CDR3 nucleotide sequence: TGTGCCAGCAGCTTAGTGGCTAGCGGGGGGGAGACCCAGTACTTC. This encodes CASSLVASGGETQYF.